Following are 14 T cell receptor beta chains from one sample sequenced in a study of blood T cell repertoires in COVID-19. TCRdb's table, derived via immunoSEQ multiplex PCR, lists solely in-frame clones and lacks some. The table lists about 270,000 clones, 85% of them singletons. The sequenced sample consisted of peripheral blood. These receptors were collected from a human donor in a cohort sampled during active COVID-19.

J is TRBJ2-7 and V is TRBV15; TRBD2 matches at 7 bases. CDR1 and CDR2 (germline): LNHNV, YYDKDF (reference sequence). This CDR3 contains 14 residues. Unmatched junction bases numbered 2, after V lost 0 bases and J lost 3 bases. The CDR3 loop is CATSREGGFYEQYF. CDR3 nucleotides: TGTGCCACCAGCAGAGAGGGAGGGTTCTACGAGCAGTACTTC.

A single count supports this clone. The V and J genes are TRBV6-5 and TRBJ2-3; a weak D match, TRBD2 (5 bases). Germline CDR1 reads MNHEY; CDR2 reads SVGAGI. With 2 bases removed from V and 6 bases from J, the gap between germline ends came to 9 bases. The CDR3 extends over 13 amino acids. The CDR3 DNA is TGTGCCAGCAGTTACACGATAGCGGATACGCAGTATTTT. Its translation: CASSYTIADTQYF.

The chain carries TRBV21-1 and TRBJ2-7; the tabulated D call, TRBD1, remains unverified against the DNA. TRBV21-1 is recorded as a pseudogene. This CDR3 region has 15 residues. The CDR3 is CASSKSAQVPYEQYF. CDR3 DNA: TGTGCCAGCAGCAAGTCAGCTCAGGTTCCCTACGAGCAGTACTTC.

In this sample, this clone turned up once. The V call is TRBV2, the J call TRBJ2-1; a possible D gene is TRBD2 (5 bases). CDR1 is SNHLY, CDR2 FYNNEI, per germline. The CDR3 covers 14 residues. Trimming pared 4 bases from V and 9 bases from J, leaving 16 bases between. In DNA, the CDR3 is TGTGCCAGCAGTGTACAGCGGCAAGGCGGTGAGCAGTTCTTC. Translated: CASSVQRQGGEQFF.

The V and J genes are TRBV5-3 and TRBJ1-2, with unresolved D. TRBV5-3 is treated as an ORF (open reading frame) with a function not yet certain. The V and J ends lost 4 bases and 7 bases respectively, with 20 bases between them. This CDR3 contains 15 residues. CDR3 coding DNA: TGTGCCAGAAGCCGGCGAACGTCCGGGTCAACTGGCTACACCTTC. Protein: CARSRRTSGSTGYTF.

The CDR3 sequence is CASSFTGNTGELFF. CDR3 nucleotides: TGTGCCAGCAGTTTTACAGGGAACACCGGGGAGCTGTTTTTT. The chain links TRBV27 to TRBJ2-2; tentative D call: TRBD1 (5 bases). V lost 3 bases to trimming and J lost 1 base, with 6 bases between them. This CDR3 spans 14 amino acids. CDR1 and CDR2 (germline): MNHEY, SMNVEV (reference sequence).

CDR3 protein: CASSLGVLGRAGSGELFF. In nucleotides, the CDR3 is TGTGCCAGCAGCCTAGGGGTTCTGGGGAGGGCCGGTTCCGGGGAGCTGTTTTTT. V usage is TRBV7-3 and J usage is TRBJ2-2, with TRBD2 matching over 7 bases. V was pared by 5 bases and J by 6 bases, with 18 bases of the junction left unmatched. This CDR3 has 18 amino acids. The germline CDR1 and CDR2 sequences are SGHTA and FQGTGA.

The V call is TRBV28, the J call TRBJ1-4, with TRBD1 matching over 8 bases. The CDR3 covers 13 residues. Germline V gene sequence: CDR1 MDHEN, CDR2 SYDVKM. After removal of 10 bases from V and 8 bases from J, the junction contained 9 bases not matched to a gene. This CDR3 reads CATAGGRWEKLFF. CDR3 nucleotide sequence: TGTGCCACCGCAGGGGGCAGGTGGGAAAAACTGTTTTTT.

The genes are TRBV24-1 and TRBJ2-1; the match to TRBD1 covers 11 bases. Trimming at V came to 4 bases and at J to 6 bases, leaving 7 bases not matched to a gene. CDR3 size: 16 residues. The V gene's germline CDR1 is KGHDR and CDR2 SFDVKD. The CDR3 loop is CATSDPSGTGGNEQFF. CDR3 nucleotide sequence: TGTGCCACCAGTGACCCGTCTGGGACAGGGGGCAATGAGCAGTTCTTC.

This clone showed up just once. The chain has TRBV19 and TRBJ1-2; D is possibly TRBD1 (5 bases). The CDR3 sequence is 13 residues long. Germline V gene lookup returns CDR1 LNHDA and CDR2 SQIVND (reference sequence). Trimming cost V 7 bases and J 3 bases, with 12 bases left between them. The CDR3 reads CASNAGYHYGYTF. CDR3 DNA: TGTGCCAGTAACGCAGGGTACCACTATGGCTACACCTTC.

The chain has TRBV6-2 or TRBV6-3 and TRBJ1-4, with D possibly matching TRBD1 (5 bases). The CDR3 consists of 16 residues. Germline CDR1 MNHEY, CDR2 SVGEGT. Trimming pared 0 bases from V and 5 bases from J, leaving 13 bases between. CDR3 DNA sequence: TGTGCCAGCAGTTACTCGAGGACATCGAGGAATGAAAAACTGTTTTTT. Its translation: CASSYSRTSRNEKLFF.

V usage is TRBV6-6 and J usage is TRBJ1-2; D gene uncertain. The germline V and J ends were trimmed by 8 bases and 1 base, with 8 bases remaining between them. The CDR3 contains 12 residues. CDR1 and CDR2 (germline): MNHNY, SVGAGI (reference sequence). CDR3 nucleotide sequence: TGTGCCAGCGGTGTAGTTAACTATGGCTACACCTTC. As protein: CASGVVNYGYTF.

V is TRBV6-5 and J is TRBJ2-1; 7 positions match TRBD1. CDR3 size: 14 residues. Per germline, CDR1 MNHEY and CDR2 SVGAGI. V was clipped by 5 bases and J by 4 bases; unmatched bases: 5. Here the CDR3 DNA reads TGTGCCAGCAGTCCGGGACAGACTTACAATGAGCAGTTCTTC. Translated, it gives CASSPGQTYNEQFF.

The gene calls are TRBV10-3 and TRBJ1-4, with 8 bases that match TRBD1. This CDR3 is built from 12 residues. Germline assignment: CDR1 ENHRY and CDR2 SYGVKD. The V segment lost 8 bases and the J segment 8 bases; nucleotides outside the gene matches: 4. CDR3 DNA sequence: TGTGCCATCGGACAGGGAGAAGAAAAACTGTTTTTT. Translated, it gives CAIGQGEEKLFF.